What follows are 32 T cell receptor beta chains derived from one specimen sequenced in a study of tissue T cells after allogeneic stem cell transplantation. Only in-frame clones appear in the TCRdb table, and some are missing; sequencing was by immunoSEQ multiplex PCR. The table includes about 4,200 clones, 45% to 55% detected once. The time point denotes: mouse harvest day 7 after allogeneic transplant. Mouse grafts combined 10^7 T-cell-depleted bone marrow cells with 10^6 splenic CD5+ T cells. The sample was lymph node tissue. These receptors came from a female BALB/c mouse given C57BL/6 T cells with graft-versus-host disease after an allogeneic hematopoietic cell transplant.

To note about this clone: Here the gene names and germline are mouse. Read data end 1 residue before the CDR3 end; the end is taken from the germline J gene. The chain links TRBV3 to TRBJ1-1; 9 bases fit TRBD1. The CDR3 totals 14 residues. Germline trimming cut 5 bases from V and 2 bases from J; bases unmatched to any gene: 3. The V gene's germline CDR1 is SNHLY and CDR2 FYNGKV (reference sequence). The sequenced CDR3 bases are TGTGCCAGCAGCGCGGACAGGGGTAACACAGAAGTCTTC. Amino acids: CASSADRGNTEVF. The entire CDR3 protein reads CASSADRGNTEVFF. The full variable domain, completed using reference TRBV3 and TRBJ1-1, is GPKVLQIPSHQIIDMGQMVTLNCDPVSNHLYFYWYKQILGQQMEFLVNFYNGKVMEKSKLFKDQFSVERPDGSYFTLKIQPTALEDSAVYFCASSADRGNTEVFFGKGTRLTVV.

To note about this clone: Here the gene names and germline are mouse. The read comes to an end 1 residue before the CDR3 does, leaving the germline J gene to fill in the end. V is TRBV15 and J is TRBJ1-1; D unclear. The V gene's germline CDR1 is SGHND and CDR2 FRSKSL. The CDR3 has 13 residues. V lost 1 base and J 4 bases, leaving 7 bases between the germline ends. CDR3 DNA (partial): TGTGCCAGCAGTTTAGGACTGATCACAGAAGTCTTC. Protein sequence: CASSLGLITEVF. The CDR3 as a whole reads CASSLGLITEVFF.

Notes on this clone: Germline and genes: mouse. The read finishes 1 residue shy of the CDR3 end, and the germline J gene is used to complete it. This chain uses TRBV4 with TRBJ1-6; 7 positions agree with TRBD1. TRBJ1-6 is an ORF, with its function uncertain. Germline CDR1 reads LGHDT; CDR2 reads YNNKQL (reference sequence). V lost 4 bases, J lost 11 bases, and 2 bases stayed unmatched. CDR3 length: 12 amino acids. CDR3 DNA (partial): TGTGCCAGCAGCTTGGGACAGACGCCCCTCTAC. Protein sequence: CASSLGQTPLY. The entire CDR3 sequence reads CASSLGQTPLYF.

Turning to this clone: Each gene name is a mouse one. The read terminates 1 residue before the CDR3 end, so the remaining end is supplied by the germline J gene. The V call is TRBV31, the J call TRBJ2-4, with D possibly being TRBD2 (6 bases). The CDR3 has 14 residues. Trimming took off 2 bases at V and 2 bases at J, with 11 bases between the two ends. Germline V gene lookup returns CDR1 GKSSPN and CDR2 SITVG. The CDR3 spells CAWSAGLFQNTLYF. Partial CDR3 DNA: TGTGCCTGGAGTGCGGGACTTTTTCAAAACACCTTGTAC.

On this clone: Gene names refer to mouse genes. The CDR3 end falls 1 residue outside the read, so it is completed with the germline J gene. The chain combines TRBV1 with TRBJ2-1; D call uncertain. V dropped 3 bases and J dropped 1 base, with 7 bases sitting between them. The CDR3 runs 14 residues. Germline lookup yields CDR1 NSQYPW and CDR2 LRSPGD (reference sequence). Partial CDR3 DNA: TGCACCTGCAGTGCCAACAAAAACTATGCTGAGCAGTTC. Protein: CTCSANKNYAEQF. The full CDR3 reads CTCSANKNYAEQFF. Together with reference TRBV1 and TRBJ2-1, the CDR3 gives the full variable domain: VTLLEQNPRWRLVPRGQAVNLRCILKNSQYPWMSWYQQDLQKQLQWLFTLRSPGDKEVKSLPGADYLATRVTDTELRLQVANMSQGRTLYCTCSANKNYAEQFFGPGTRLTVL.

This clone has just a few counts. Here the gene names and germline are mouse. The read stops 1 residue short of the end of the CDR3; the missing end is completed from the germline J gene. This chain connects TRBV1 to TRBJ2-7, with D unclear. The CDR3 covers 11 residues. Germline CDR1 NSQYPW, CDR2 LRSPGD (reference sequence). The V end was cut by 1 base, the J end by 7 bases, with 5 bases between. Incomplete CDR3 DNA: TGCACCTGCAGTGCAGGGGTAGAACAGTAC. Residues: CTCSAGVEQY. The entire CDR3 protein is CTCSAGVEQYF.

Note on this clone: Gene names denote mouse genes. CDR3 in amino acids: CASSFQGANERLFF. The DNA read from the CDR3 is TGTGCCAGCAGCTTCCAGGGGGCCAACGAAAGATTATTT. The chain recombines TRBV3 with TRBJ1-4, with 7 bases fitting TRBD1. The CDR3 end is not reached by the read, which stops 1 residue before it; the germline J gene fills it in. The V and J ends lost 3 bases and 3 bases, in that order; junction bases with no gene match: 1. Germline V gene sequence: CDR1 SNHLY, CDR2 FYNGKV (reference sequence). There are 14 residues in the CDR3.

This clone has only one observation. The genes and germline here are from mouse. CDR3 bases read: TGTGCCAGCAGTCTGTCGGGGACAGGGCTCTCCGACTACACC. Translating gives CASSLSGTGLSDYT. The full CDR3 protein is CASSLSGTGLSDYTF. The gene calls are TRBV26 and TRBJ1-2, with 9 positions matching TRBD1. The observed sequence ends 1 residue before the CDR3 terminus, with the missing tail filled in from the germline J gene. V lost 0 bases and J lost 4; bases outside the gene matches: 3. The CDR3 loop spans 15 amino acids. The germline V gene encodes CDR1 KGHPV and CDR2 FQNQEV (reference sequence).

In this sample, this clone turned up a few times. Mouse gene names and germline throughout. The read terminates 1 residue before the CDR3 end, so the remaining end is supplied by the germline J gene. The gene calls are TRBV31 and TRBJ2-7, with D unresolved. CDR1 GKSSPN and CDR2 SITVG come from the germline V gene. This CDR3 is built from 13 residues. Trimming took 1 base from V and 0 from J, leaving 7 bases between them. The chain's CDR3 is CAWSRQSSYEQYF. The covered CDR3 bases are TGTGCCTGGAGTCGACAAAGCTCCTATGAACAGTAC.

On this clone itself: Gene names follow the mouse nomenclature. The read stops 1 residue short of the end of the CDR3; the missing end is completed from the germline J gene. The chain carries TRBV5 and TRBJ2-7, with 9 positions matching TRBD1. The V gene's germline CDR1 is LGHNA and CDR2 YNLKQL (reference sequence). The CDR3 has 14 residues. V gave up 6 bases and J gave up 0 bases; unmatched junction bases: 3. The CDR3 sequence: CASRGTGHSYEQYF. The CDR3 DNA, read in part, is TGTGCCAGCAGGGGGACAGGGCACTCCTATGAACAGTAC.

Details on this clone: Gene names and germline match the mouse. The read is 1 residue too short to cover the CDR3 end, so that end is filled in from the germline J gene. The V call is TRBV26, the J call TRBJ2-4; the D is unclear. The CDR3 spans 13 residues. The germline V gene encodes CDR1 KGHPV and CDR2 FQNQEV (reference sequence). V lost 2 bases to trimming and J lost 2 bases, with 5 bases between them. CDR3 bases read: TGTGCCAGCAGTCTGACAGATCAAAACACCTTGTAC. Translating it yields CASSLTDQNTLY. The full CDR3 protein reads CASSLTDQNTLYF.

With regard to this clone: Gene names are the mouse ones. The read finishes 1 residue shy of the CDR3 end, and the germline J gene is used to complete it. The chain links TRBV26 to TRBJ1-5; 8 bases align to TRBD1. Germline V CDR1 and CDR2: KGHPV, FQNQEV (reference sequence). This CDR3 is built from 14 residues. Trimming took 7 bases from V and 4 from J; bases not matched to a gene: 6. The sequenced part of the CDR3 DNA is TGTGCCAGCAACCGGGACAGGCGAAACCAGGCTCCGCTT. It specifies CASNRDRRNQAPL. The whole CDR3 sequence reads CASNRDRRNQAPLF.

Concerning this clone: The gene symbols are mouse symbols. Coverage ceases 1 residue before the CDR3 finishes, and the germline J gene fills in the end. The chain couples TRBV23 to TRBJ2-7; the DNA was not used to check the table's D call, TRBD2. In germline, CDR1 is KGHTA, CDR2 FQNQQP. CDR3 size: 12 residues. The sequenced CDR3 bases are TGCTCCAGCAGTCAAGGGGGGTATGAACAGTAC. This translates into CSSSQGGYEQY. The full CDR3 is CSSSQGGYEQYF.

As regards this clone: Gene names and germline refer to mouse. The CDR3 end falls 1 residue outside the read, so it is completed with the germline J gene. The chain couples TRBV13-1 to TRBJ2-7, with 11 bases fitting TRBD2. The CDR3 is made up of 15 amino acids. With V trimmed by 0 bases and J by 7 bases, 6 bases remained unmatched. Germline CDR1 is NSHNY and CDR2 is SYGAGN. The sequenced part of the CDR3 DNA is TGTGCCAGCAGTGATGAACTGGGGGGGCTCGGGGAACAGTAC. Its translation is CASSDELGGLGEQY. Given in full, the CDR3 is CASSDELGGLGEQYF.

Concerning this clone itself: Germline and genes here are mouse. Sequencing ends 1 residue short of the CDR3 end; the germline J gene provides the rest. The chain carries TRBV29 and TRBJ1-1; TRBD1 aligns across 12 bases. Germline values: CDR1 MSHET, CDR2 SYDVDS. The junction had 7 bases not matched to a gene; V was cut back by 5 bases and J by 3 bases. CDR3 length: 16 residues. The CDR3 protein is CASSTRDRGRDTEVFF. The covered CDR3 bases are TGTGCTAGCAGTACCAGGGACAGGGGGCGGGACACAGAAGTCTTC.

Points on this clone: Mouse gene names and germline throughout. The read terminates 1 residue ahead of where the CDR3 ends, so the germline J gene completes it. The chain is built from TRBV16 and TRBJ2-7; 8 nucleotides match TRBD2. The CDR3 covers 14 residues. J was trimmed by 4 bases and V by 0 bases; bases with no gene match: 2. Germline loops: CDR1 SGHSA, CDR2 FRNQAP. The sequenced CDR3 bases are TGTGCAAGCAGCTTAGAGGGGGGGGCTTATGAACAGTAC. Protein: CASSLEGGAYEQY. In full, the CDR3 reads CASSLEGGAYEQYF.

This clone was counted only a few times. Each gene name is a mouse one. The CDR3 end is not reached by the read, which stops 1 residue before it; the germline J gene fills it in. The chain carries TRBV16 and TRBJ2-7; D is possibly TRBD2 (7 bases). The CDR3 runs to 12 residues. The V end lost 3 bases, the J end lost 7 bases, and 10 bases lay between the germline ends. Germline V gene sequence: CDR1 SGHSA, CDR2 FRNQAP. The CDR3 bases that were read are TGTGCAAGCAGCTTTGGGGGGCGGGAACAGTAC. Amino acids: CASSFGGREQY. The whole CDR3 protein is CASSFGGREQYF.

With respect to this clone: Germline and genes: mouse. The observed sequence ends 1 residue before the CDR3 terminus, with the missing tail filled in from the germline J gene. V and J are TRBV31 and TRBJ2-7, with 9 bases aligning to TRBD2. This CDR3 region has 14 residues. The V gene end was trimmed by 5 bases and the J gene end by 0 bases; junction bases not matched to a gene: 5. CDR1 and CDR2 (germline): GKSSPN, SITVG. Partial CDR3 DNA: TGTGCCTGGCTCTGGGGGGGGAGCTCCTATGAACAGTAC. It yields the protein CAWLWGGSSYEQY. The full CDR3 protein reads CAWLWGGSSYEQYF.

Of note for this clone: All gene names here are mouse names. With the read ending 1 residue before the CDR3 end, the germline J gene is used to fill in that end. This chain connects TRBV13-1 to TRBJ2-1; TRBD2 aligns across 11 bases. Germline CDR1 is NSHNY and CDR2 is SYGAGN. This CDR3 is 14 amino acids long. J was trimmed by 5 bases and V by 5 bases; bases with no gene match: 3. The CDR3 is CASSPLGGHAEQFF. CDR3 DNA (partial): TGTGCCAGCAGCCCACTGGGGGGGCATGCTGAGCAGTTC.

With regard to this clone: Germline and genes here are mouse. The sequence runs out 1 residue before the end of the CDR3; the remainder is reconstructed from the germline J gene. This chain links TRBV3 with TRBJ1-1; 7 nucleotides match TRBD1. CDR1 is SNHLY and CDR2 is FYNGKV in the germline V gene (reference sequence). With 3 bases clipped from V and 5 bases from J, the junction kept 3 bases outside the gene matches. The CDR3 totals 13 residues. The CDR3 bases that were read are TGTGCCAGCAGCTTCCGACAGGGAACAGAAGTCTTC. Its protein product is CASSFRQGTEVF. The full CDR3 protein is CASSFRQGTEVFF.

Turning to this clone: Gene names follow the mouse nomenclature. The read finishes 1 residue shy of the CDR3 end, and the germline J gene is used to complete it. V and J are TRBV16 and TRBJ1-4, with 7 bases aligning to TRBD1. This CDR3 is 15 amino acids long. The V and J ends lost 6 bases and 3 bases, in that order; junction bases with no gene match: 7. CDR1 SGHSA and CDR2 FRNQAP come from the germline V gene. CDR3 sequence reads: CASREQGTTNERLFF. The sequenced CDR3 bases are TGTGCAAGCAGGGAACAGGGGACGACCAACGAAAGATTATTT.

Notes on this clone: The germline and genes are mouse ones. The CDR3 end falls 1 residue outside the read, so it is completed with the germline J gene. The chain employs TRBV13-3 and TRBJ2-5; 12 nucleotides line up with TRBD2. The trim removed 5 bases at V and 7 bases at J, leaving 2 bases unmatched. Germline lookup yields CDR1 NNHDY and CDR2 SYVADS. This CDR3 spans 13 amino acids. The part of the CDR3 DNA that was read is TGTGCCAGCAGGGACTGGGGGGGAAACACCCAGTAC. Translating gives CASRDWGGNTQY. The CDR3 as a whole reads CASRDWGGNTQYF.

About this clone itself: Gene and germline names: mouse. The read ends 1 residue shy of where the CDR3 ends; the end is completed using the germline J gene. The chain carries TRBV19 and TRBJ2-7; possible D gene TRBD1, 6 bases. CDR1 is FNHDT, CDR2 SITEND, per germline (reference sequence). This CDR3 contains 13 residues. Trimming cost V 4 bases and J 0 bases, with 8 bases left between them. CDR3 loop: CASSHRVSYEQYF. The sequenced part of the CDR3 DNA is TGTGCCAGCAGTCACAGGGTCTCCTATGAACAGTAC.

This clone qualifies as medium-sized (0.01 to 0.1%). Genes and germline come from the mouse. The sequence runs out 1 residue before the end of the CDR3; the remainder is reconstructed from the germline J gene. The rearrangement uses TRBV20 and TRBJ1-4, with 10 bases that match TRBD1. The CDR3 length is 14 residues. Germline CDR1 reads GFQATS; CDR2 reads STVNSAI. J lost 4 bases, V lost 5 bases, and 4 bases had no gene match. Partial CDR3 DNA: TGTGGTGCTTCCGGGACAGGGGACAACGAAAGATTATTT. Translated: CGASGTGDNERLF. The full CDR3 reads CGASGTGDNERLFF.

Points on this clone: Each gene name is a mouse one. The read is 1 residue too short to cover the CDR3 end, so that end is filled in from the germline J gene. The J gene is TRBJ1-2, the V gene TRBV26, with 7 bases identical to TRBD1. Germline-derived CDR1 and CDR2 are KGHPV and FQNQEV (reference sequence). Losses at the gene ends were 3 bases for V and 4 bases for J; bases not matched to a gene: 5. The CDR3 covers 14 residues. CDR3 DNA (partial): TGTGCCAGCAGTCTTAGGGGGCACGGCTCCGACTACACC. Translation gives CASSLRGHGSDYT. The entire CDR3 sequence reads CASSLRGHGSDYTF.

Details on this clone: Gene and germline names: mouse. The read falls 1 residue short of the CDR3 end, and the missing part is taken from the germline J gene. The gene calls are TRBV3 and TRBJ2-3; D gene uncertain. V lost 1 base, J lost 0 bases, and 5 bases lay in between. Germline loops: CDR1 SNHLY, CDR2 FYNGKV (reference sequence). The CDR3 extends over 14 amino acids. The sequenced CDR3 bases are TGTGCCAGCAGCTTAGGGCCTAGTGCAGAAACGCTGTAT. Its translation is CASSLGPSAETLY. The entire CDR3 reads CASSLGPSAETLYF.

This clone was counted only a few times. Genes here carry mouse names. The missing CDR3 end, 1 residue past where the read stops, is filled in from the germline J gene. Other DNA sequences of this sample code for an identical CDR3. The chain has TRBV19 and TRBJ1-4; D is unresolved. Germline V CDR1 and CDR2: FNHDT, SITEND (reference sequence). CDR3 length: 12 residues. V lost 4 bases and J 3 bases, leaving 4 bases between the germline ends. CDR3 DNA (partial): TGTGCCAGCAGTGGGACCAACGAAAGATTATTT. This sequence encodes CASSGTNERLF. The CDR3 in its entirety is CASSGTNERLFF.

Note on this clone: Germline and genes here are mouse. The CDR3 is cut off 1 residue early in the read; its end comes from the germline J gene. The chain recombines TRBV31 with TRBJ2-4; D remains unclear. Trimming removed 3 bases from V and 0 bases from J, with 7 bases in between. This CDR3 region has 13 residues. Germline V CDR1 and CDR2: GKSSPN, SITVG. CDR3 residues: CAWSLNSQNTLYF. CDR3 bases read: TGTGCCTGGAGCTTGAATAGTCAAAACACCTTGTAC.

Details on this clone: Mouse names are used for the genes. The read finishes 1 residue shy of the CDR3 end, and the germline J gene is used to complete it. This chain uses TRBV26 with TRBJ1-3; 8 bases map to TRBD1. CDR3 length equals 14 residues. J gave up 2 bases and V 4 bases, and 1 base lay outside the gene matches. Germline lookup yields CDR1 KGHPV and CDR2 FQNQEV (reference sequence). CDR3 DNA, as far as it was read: TGTGCCAGCAGTCACAGGGGGGCTGGAAATACGCTCTAT. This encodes CASSHRGAGNTLY. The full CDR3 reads CASSHRGAGNTLYF.

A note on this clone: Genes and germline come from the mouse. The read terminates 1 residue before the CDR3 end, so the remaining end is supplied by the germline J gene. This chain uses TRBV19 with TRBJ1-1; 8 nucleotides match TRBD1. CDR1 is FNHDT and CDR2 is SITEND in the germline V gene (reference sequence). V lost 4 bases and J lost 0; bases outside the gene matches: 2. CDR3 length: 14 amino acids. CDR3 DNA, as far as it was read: TGTGCCAGCAGTCCGGGACAGGCAAACACAGAAGTCTTC. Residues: CASSPGQANTEVF. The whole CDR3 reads CASSPGQANTEVFF.

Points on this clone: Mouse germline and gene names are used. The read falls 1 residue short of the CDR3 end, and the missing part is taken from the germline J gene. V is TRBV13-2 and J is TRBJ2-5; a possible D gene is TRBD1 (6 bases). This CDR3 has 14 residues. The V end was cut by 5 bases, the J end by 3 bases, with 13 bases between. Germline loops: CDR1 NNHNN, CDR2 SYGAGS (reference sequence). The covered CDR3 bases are TGTGCCAGCGGGGGACGGGACATTCAAGACACCCAGTAC. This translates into CASGGRDIQDTQY. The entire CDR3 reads CASGGRDIQDTQYF.

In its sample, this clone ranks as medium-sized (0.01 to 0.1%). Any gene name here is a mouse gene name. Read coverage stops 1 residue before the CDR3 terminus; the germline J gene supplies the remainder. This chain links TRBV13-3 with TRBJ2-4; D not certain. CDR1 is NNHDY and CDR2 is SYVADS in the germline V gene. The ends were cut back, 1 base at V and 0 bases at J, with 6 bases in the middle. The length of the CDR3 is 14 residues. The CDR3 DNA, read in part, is TGTGCCAGCAGTGATCGGGGTAGTCAAAACACCTTGTAC. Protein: CASSDRGSQNTLY. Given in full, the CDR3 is CASSDRGSQNTLYF.